This is a list of T cell receptor beta chains from one sample in a study of T-cell reconstitution after alpha-beta-depleted transplantation in children. Each CDR3 protein is one row after TCRdb ran MiXCR on the PCR reads. The sample yields 190,000 or so distinct CDR3 sequences, more than 6.5% seen once. The sample was PBMCs from the stem cell graft donor, taken from the stem cell graft. The receptors derive from a human donor who donated a stem cell graft to a child with Wiskott-Aldrich syndrome. Both conserved end residues are part of each CDR3. Clone size is stated in some rows and not others, as once, few, many or a class when expanded.

clone size	J gene	V gene	CDR3 protein
-	TRBJ2-1	TRBV4-2	CASSQLTSGEQFF
many	TRBJ1-2	TRBV12-3/TRBV12-4	CASSLRPGQSYGYTF
-	TRBJ2-7	TRBV12-3/TRBV12-4	CASRKTGTYEQYF
many	TRBJ2-1	TRBV5-1	CASSWDNEQFF
many	TRBJ1-2	TRBV6-5	CASSYSVGGSSNYGYTF
many	TRBJ1-3	TRBV20-1	CSASQGTGNTIYF
many	TRBJ1-4	TRBV20-1	CSASWGQGPTNEKLFF
many	TRBJ2-5	TRBV20-1	CSARETWDQETQYF
-	TRBJ2-7	TRBV3-1	CASSRVMLGAREDEQYF
few	TRBJ1-1	TRBV6-5	CASSYSGGLGAFF
few	TRBJ2-1	TRBV7-6	CASSLARIQREYNEQFF
many	TRBJ2-3	TRBV30	CAWRAGGSTDTQYF
many	TRBJ1-2	TRBV12-3/TRBV12-4	CASKARENNYGYTF
many	TRBJ2-1	TRBV5-1	CASSFGTGAYNEQFF
many	TRBJ2-1	TRBV5-1	CASNPTGGNEQFF
many	TRBJ2-1	TRBV27	CASSSLAGRSYNEQFF
many	TRBJ1-2	TRBV11-2	CASSYRTDPNYGYTF
few	TRBJ2-7	TRBV7-2	CASSWGLAGGGYEQYF
many	TRBJ2-7	TRBV20-1	CSAKDTRGRNYEQYF
many	TRBJ2-7	TRBV7-2	CASSHGTPTYEQYF
many	TRBJ1-2	TRBV7-2	CASSLRGVGGYTF
many	TRBJ2-1	TRBV29-1	CSAQAGGYNEQFF
few	TRBJ2-2	TRBV3-1	CASSQGGTQRTGELFF
many	TRBJ2-3	TRBV20-1	CSGKKAGSRDTQYF
few	TRBJ2-5	TRBV14	CASSQDYFETQYF
many	TRBJ1-2	TRBV5-4	CASSQGLSYTF